This entry describes one TCR beta chain. Its antigen is currently unknown. V shed 2 bases, J shed 9 bases, and the junction held 9 bases outside the gene matches. Germline V CDR1 and CDR2: SGHDT, YYEEEE. The CDR3 has 16 amino acids. This PCR relied on a set of 60 Vbeta primers and 13 Jbeta primers. Measured with immunoSEQ multiplex PCR; TCRdb has only the in-frame clones, and not every one. Found here are approximately 85,000 clones, under 90% of them singletons; the top ten hold approximately 29%. These data are taken from a study of cytomegalovirus exposure and HLA in healthy donors. Study outcomes and limitations: Cytomegalovirus association was assigned to about 150 TCR beta chains. Three CMV-associated chains proved CMV antigen-specific in vitro. While the bulk of TCR sequences proved rare, some public TCRs turned up in many donors.

The TCR sequence derives from a man over 45 in good health and CMV-seropositive. This chain links TRBV5-6 with TRBJ2-1; 12 bases are shared with TRBD2. Material for sequencing was PBMCs. CDR3 sequence (DNA): TGTGCCAGCAGCTTTGGACTAGCGGGATCTCGCGGTGAGCAGTTCTTC. It yields the protein CASSFGLAGSRGEQFF. Full variable domain (remainder filled in from reference TRBV5-6 and TRBJ2-1): DAGVTQSPTHLIKTRGQQVTLRCSPKSGHDTVSWYQQALGQGPQFIFQYYEEEERQRGNFPDRFSGHQFPNYSSELNVNALLLGDSALYLCASSFGLAGSRGEQFFGPGTRLTVL.